This TCR beta chain was observed in a study of T cells after yellow fever vaccination. General observations from the study: The secondary response was weaker but peaked faster, day 5 versus 15.

About this clonotype itself: No antigen is known for it.

Researchers made TCR cDNA using 5'RACE template switching, and this step added a universal primer site and UMIs. Using its own MiXCR run on the 5' RACE reads, TCRdb lists one record per CDR3 protein. The table includes 450,000 to 550,000 distinct CDR3 sequences, under 25% detected once. Trimming removed 8 bases from V and 5 bases from J, with 33 bases in between. The length of the CDR3 is 19 residues. Germline V CDR1 and CDR2: MNHEY, SVGEGT. This TCR was sampled from a man in his thirties or forties who received the YFV17D yellow fever vaccine. The sequencing here drew on PBMCs, taken 15 days after the yellow fever booster vaccination. The V and J genes are TRBV6-2 or TRBV6-3 and TRBJ2-5; possibly TRBD2 for D (6 bases). CDR3 protein: CASYLGDWGRSSPLETQYF. The DNA of the CDR3 is TGTGCCAGCTACCTGGGGGATTGGGGGAGGTCATCCCCTTTGGAGACCCAGTACTTC.